This T cell receptor (beta chain) appears in the sequencing data of a study of shared clonotypes between healthy human individuals. With respect to this clone: Its target is unknown. Possible read error: a much larger clone is one base away.

Each cell subset's genomic DNA was divided evenly among several immunoSEQ plates. Data came from immunoSEQ multiplex PCR; TCRdb stores just in-frame clones and leaves some out. This table has over a million clones, approximately 80% appearing once. Germline V CDR1 and CDR2: MNHNY, SVGAGI (reference sequence). Trimming pared 6 bases from V and 0 bases from J, leaving 6 bases between. This CDR3 has 12 amino acids. Study conclusions and caveats: Non-shared clonotypes had lower generation probabilities than clonotypes shared by all four sorted-subset donors. The sole specimen, blood, was sampled, and tissue repertoires likely differ.

This TCR derives from a young man in good health. Some clones in this sample may be carry-over from other donors' samples. The source material was memory CD4+ T cells from PBMCs. Subset described: CD45RA-negative fraction. The chain employs TRBV6-6 and TRBJ2-7; D is uncertain. CDR3 region: CASRASSYEQYF. CDR3 nucleotides: TGTGCCAGCAGGGCTAGCTCCTACGAGCAGTACTTC.